Listed below are T cell receptor beta chains from one sample, sequenced in a study of T cells expressing NK-cell markers. Following a re-call of the 5' RACE reads, TCRdb has one entry per CDR3 protein and lacks DNA. This sample's clone table lists roughly 350,000 distinct CDR3 sequences. Sequenced input: blood T cells: a sorted CD56 or NKG2C T cell subset, CD4+ or CD8+ T cells, or bulk PBMC T cells (not recorded which). These receptors all come from a man aged 18-70 years in good health. Both conserved end residues are part of each CDR3. Fields, in order: CDR3 protein, J gene, V gene.

CASSLDKGLEIYNEQFF | TRBJ2-1 | TRBV7-9
CASSQEGRGSAGELFF | TRBJ2-2 | TRBV4-2
CASSTYGQPTGELFF | TRBJ2-2 | TRBV5-4
CASSGGLAGGPEGELFF | TRBJ2-2 | TRBV5-5
CASSPDGLYEQYF | TRBJ2-7 | TRBV7-9
CASSLKGMVYGYTF | TRBJ1-2 | TRBV5-1
CASKSQQGATGNTIYF | TRBJ1-3 | TRBV12-3/TRBV12-4
CASSFGQGKGIGAQYF | TRBJ2-3 | TRBV11-2
CASTAGTVIYSNQPQHF | TRBJ1-5 | TRBV7-8
CSARVLAGGPMVEQFF | TRBJ2-1 | TRBV20-1
CASSPNTGGRNTEAFF | TRBJ1-1 | TRBV18
CASSPRAAPEVGYTF | TRBJ1-2 | TRBV2
CASSQTTGTGTQYF | TRBJ2-5 | TRBV9
CASSLGRGFTDTQYF | TRBJ2-3 | TRBV5-6
CASSARLAGLETQYF | TRBJ2-5 | TRBV2
CASSLEGGRSTPLHF | TRBJ1-6 | TRBV7-2
CASSPHSEGYTF | TRBJ1-2 | TRBV28
CAWIRGGLSDTQYF | TRBJ2-3 | TRBV30
CSAWVVSYEQYF | TRBJ2-7 | TRBV20-1
CASRGWGTSYNEQFF | TRBJ2-1 | TRBV27
CASSQLDRFFASGANVLTF | TRBJ2-6 | TRBV14
CASSYSVQQVGQTQYF | TRBJ2-5 | TRBV6-5
CASSGQGALSTGELFF | TRBJ2-2 | TRBV11-2
CASSHDRGRTYEQYF | TRBJ2-7 | TRBV12-3/TRBV12-4
CASSRDRVGLYGYTF | TRBJ1-2 | TRBV12-3/TRBV12-4
CASSLIPSLTGGKNTEAFF | TRBJ1-1 | TRBV7-3
CASSAIENTEAFF | TRBJ1-1 | TRBV6-1
CASKSISGTYEQYF | TRBJ2-7 | TRBV6-1
CATSPRMPTYGYTF | TRBJ1-2 | TRBV15
CATPIPARSGGARHERFF | TRBJ2-1 | TRBV12-3/TRBV12-4
CASSLPGPATGELFF | TRBJ2-2 | TRBV18
CASMVVAGITDTQYF | TRBJ2-3 | TRBV2
CSAWTGLKTEAFF | TRBJ1-1 | TRBV20-1
CASSYGTGNQETQYF | TRBJ2-5 | TRBV6-5
CASSLGVLAGDWQFF | TRBJ2-1 | TRBV5-1
CATSTATGDNEKLFF | TRBJ1-4 | TRBV15
CASSLGRAGGQDTQYF | TRBJ2-3 | TRBV7-8
CASSVTGTGSYEQYF | TRBJ2-7 | TRBV12-3/TRBV12-4
CASRFGQGNTEAFF | TRBJ1-1 | TRBV5-1
CASSLQGGSDTQYF | TRBJ2-3 | TRBV9